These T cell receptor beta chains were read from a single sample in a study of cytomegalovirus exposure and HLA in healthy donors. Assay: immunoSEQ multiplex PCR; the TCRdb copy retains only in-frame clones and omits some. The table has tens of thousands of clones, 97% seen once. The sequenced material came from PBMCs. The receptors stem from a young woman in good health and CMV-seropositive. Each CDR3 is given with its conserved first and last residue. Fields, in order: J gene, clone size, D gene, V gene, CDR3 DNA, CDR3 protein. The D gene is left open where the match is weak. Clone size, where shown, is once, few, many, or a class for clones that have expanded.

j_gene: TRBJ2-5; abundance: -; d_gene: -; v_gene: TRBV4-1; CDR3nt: TGCGCCAGCAGCCAAGTTTTAGGCAGGGTGGAGACCCAGTACTTC; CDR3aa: CASSQVLGRVETQYF
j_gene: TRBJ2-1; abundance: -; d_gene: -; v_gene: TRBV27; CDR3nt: TGTGCCAGCCATAAGGGGTACGAGCAGTTCTTC; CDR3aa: CASHKGYEQFF
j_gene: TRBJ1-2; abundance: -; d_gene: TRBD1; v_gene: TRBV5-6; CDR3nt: TGTGCCAGCAGTCCCGGGACAGTATCCCCCACCTTC; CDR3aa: CASSPGTVSPTF
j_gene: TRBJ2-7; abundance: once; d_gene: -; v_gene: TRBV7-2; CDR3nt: TGTGCCAGCAGCCCTACGGTTAGCTCCTACGAGCAGTACTTC; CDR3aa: CASSPTVSSYEQYF
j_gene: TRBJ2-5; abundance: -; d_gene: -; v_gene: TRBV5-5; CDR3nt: TGTGCCAGCAGTACAACAAGGGGGGAGACCCAGTACTTC; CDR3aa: CASSTTRGETQYF
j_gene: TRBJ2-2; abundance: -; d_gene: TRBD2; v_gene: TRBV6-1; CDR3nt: TGTGCCAGCAGCCCTGGACTAGCGGGAACCGGGGAGCTGTTTTTT; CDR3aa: CASSPGLAGTGELFF
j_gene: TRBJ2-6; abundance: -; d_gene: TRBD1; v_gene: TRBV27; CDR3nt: TGTGCCAGCGGGACAGCCCTAGGCTCTGGGGCCAACGTCCTGACTTTC; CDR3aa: CASGTALGSGANVLTF
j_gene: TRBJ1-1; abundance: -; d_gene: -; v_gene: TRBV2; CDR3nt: TGTGCCAGCAGGCGGTCGGTCGTAACTGAAGCTTTCTTT; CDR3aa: CASRRSVVTEAFF
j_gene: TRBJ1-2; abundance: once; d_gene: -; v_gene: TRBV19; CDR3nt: TGTGCCAGTAGCGTTCGAGGGTCTAACTATGGCTACACCTTC; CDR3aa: CASSVRGSNYGYTF
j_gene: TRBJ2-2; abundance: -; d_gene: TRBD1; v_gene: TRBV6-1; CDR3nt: TGTGCCAGCAGTGAAGAGGTCAGGGGGACCGGGGAGCTGTTTTTT; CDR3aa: CASSEEVRGTGELFF
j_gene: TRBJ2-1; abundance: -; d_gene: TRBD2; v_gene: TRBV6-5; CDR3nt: TGTGCCAGCAGTTACGGGACTAGCGGATACAATGAGCAGTTCTTC; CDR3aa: CASSYGTSGYNEQFF
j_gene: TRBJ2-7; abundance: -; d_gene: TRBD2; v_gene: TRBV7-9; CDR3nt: TGTGCCAGCAGCTTCCCGGGGGGTTACGAGCAGTACTTC; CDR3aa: CASSFPGGYEQYF
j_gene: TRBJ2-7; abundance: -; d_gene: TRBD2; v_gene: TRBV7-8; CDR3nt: TGTGCCAGCAGCTTAGCCAGCCAGGGCGGGAGATTCGCCTACGAGCAGTACTTC; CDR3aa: CASSLASQGGRFAYEQYF
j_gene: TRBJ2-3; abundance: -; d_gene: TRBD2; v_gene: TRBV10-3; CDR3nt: TGTGCCATCAGTGATAGCGGGAGTGGGGGATTTAGCACAGATACGCAGTATTTT; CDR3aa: CAISDSGSGGFSTDTQYF
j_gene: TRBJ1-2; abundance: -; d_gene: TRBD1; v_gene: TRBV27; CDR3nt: TGTGCCAGCAGGCCCGGACAGGGGGGCTATGGCTACACCTTC; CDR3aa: CASRPGQGGYGYTF
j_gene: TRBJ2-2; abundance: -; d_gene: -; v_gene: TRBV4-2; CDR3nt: TGTGCCAGCAGCTACGGGACTAACACCGGGGAGCTGTTTTTT; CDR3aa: CASSYGTNTGELFF
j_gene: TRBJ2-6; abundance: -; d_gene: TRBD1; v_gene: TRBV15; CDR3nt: TGTGCCACCAGCAGGTCAGGGGGCTCTTACGCTGGGGCCAACGTCCTGACTTTC; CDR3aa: CATSRSGGSYAGANVLTF
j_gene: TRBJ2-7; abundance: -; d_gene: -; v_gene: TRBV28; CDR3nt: TGTGCCAGCAGTACCCCCTCAGGGTCCCGCGAGCAGTACTTC; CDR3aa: CASSTPSGSREQYF
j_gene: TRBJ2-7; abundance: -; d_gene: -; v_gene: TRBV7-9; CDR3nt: TGTGCCAGCAGCTTTGGGCAGACCTACGAGCAGTACTTC; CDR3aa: CASSFGQTYEQYF
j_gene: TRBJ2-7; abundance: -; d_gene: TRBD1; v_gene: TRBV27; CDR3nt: TGTGCCAGCAGAACAGGGGATCTGACCGAGCAGTACTTC; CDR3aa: CASRTGDLTEQYF
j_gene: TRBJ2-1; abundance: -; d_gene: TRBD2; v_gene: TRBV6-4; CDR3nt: TGTGCCAGCAGTCTTACTAGCGGCCCCTACAATGAGCAGTTCTTC; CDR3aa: CASSLTSGPYNEQFF
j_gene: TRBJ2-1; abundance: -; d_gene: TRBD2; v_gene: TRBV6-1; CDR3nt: TGTGCCAGCAGTAAACGGACTAGCGAGTACAATGAGCAGTTCTTC; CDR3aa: CASSKRTSEYNEQFF
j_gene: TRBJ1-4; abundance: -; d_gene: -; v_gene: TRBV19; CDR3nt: TGTGCCAGTAGTATGTGGCAGGAATCCGAAAAACTGTTTTTT; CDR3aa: CASSMWQESEKLFF
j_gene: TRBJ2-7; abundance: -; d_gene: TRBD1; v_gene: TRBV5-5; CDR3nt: TGTGCCAGCAGCGTAGGGACAGGGGGCTACGAGCAGTACTTC; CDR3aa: CASSVGTGGYEQYF
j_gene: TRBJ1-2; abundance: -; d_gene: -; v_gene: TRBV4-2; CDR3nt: TGTGCCAGCAGCCAAGGCCAGGGCTTCAACTATGGCTACACCTTC; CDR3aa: CASSQGQGFNYGYTF
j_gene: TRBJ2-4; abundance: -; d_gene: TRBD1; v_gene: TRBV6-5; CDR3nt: TGTGCCAGCAGTCCCCAGGGGGCGAGGGGGAACATTCAGTACTTC; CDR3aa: CASSPQGARGNIQYF
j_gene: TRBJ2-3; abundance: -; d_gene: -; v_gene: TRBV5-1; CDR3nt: TGCGCCAGCAGCTCGGAGACCACAGGGTATGGCACAGATACGCAGTATTTT; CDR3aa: CASSSETTGYGTDTQYF
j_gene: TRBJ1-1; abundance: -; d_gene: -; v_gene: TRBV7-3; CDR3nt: TGTGCCAGCAGCATATCGGGACAGAACACTGAAGCTTTCTTT; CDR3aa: CASSISGQNTEAFF
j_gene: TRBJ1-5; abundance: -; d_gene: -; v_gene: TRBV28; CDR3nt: TGTGCCAGCACCAACAGGGTAAATCCCCAGCATTTT; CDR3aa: CASTNRVNPQHF
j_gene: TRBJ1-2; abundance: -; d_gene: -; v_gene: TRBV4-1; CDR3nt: TGCGCCAGCAGCCAGCTGACAGGCCGCCGCTCTAACTATGGCTACACCTTC; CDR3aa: CASSQLTGRRSNYGYTF
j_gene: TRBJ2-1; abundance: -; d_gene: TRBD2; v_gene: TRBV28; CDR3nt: TGTGCCAGCAGATCAGGACTAGCGGGAGCGGATGAGCAGTTCTTC; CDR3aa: CASRSGLAGADEQFF
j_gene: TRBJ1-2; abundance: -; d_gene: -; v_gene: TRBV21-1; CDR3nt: TGTGCCAGCAGCAAAGGGGGCGCGAACTATGGCTACACCTTC; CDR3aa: CASSKGGANYGYTF
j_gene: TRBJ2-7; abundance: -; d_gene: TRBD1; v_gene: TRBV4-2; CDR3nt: TGTGCCAGCAGCCCTCAGGGGGATTCCTACGAGCAGTACTTC; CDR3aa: CASSPQGDSYEQYF
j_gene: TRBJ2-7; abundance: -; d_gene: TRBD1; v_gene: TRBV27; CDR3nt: TGTGCCAGCGTCCCGGGACAGGGTTCCTACGAGCAGTACTTC; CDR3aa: CASVPGQGSYEQYF
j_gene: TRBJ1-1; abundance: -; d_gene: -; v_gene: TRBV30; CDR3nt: TGTGCCTGGAGTAGTAGGCGCCAGGAGAACACTGAAGCTTTCTTT; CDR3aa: CAWSSRRQENTEAFF
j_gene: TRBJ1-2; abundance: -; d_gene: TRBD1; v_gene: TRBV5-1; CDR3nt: TGCGCCAGCAGCTTAGACAGGGACTATGGCTACACCTTC; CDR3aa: CASSLDRDYGYTF
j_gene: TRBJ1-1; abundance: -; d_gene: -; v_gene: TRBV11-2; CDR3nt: TGTGCCAGCAGCGGGGCAGATAAAGCTTTCTTT; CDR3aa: CASSGADKAFF
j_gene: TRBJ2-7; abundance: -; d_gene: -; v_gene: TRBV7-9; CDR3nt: TGTGCCAGCAGCTTAGGCAGTCCACACGAGCAGTACTTC; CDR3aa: CASSLGSPHEQYF
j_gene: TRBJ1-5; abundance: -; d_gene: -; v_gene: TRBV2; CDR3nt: TGTGCCAGCAGTTCGGACAGTTTGGGCAATCAGCCCCAGCATTTT; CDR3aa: CASSSDSLGNQPQHF
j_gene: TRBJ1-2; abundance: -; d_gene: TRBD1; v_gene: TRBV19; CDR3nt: TGTGCCAGTACCCGGACAGGGGTTAACTATGGCTACACCTTC; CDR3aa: CASTRTGVNYGYTF
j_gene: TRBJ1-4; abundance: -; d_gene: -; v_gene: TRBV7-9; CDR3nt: TGTGCCAGCAGCTTAACGTCGACAGGAGATGAAAAACTGTTTTTT; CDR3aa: CASSLTSTGDEKLFF
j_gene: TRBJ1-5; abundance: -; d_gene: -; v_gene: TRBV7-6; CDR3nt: TGTGCCAGCAGTCCAGGGTTGGCAAATCAGCCCCAGCATTTT; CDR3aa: CASSPGLANQPQHF